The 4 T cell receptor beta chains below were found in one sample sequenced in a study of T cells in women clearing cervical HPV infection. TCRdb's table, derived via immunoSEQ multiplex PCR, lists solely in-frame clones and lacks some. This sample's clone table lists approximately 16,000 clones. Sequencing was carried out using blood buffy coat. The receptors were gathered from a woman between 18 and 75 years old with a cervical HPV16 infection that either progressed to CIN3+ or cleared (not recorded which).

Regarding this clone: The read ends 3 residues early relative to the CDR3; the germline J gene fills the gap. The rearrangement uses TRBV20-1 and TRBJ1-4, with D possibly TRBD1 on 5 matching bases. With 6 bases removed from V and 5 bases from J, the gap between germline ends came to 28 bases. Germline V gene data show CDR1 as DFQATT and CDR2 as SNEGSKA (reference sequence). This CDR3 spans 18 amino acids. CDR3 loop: CSATPTTATLPRNEKLFF. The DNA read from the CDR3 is TGCAGTGCCACACCTACGACAGCTACTCTCCCCCGAAATGAAAAA.

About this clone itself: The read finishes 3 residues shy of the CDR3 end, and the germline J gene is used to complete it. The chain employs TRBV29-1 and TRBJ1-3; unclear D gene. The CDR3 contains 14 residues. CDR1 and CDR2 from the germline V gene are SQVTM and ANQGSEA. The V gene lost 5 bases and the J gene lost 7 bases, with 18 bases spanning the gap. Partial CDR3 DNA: TGCAGCGTTTCACCCCTCTCAGGTGGGAACACC. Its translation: CSVSPLSGGNT. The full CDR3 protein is CSVSPLSGGNTIYF. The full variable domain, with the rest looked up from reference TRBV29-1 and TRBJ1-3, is SAVISQKPSRDICQRGTSLTIQCQVDSQVTMMFWYRQQPGQSLTLIATANQGSEATYESGFVIDKFPISRPNLTFSTLTVSNMSPEDSSIYLCSVSPLSGGNTIYFGEGSWLTVV.

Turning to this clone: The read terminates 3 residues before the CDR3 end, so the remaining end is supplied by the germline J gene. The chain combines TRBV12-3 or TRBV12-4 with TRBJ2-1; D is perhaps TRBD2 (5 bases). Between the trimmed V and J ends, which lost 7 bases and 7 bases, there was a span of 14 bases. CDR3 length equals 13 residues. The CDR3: CASTSFRGNEQFF. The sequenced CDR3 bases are TGTGCCAGCACCTCATTCCGGGGAAATGAG.

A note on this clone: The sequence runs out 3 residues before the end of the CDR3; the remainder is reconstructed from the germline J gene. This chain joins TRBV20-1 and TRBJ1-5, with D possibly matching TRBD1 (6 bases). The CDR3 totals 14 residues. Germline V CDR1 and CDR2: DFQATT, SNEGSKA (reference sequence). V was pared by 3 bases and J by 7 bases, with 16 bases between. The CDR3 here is CSASRIAQGQPQHF. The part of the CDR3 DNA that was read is TGCAGTGCTAGCCGGATCGCCCAGGGGCAGCCC.